A single sample gave rise to the 8 T cell receptor beta chains below, sequenced in a study of CD8+ T cells in alopecia areata. The authors extracted RNA and reverse transcribed it into cDNA as the sequencing template. Produced via immunoSEQ multiplex PCR; TCRdb's table is partial and in-frame only. Of 150,000 to 200,000 clones listed, around 59% are singletons. Treatment described: oral pan-JAK inhibitor, 5-10 mg twice daily. The sample consisted of CD4+ T cells sorted from blood, taken at week 24, from a patient treated with tofacitinib. Every receptor here comes from a human donor with alopecia areata.

A remark on this clone: The DNA is left out, because the CDR3 cannot be placed on it with certainty; the CDR3 is given as TCRdb lists it. This chain joins TRBV19 and TRBJ2-7; no check of the table's D call, TRBD1, against the DNA was made. Germline lookup yields CDR1 LNHDA and CDR2 SQIVND (reference sequence). With termini counted, the CDR3 has 13 amino acids. The CDR3 loop is CASTSGHTYEQYF.

The V and J genes are TRBV5-6 and TRBJ1-6; D gene unclear. From germline, CDR1 is SGHDT and CDR2 YYEEEE. The CDR3 sequence is 18 residues long. V lost 3 bases and J 4 bases, leaving 20 bases between the germline ends. CDR3 region: CASSSGGPYRLYNSPLHF. For the CDR3, the DNA is TGTGCCAGCAGCTCCGGAGGGCCCTACCGTTTATATAATTCACCCCTCCACTTT. Together with reference TRBV5-6 and TRBJ1-6, the CDR3 gives the full variable domain: DAGVTQSPTHLIKTRGQQVTLRCSPKSGHDTVSWYQQALGQGPQFIFQYYEEEERQRGNFPDRFSGHQFPNYSSELNVNALLLGDSALYLCASSSGGPYRLYNSPLHFGNGTRLTVT.

The gene calls are TRBV7-9 and TRBJ2-7; 10 bases are a match to TRBD1. CDR1 and CDR2 from the germline V gene are SEHNR and FQNEAQ (reference sequence). The CDR3 is made up of 14 amino acids. The V and J ends lost 4 bases and 4 bases, in that order; junction bases with no gene match: 4. The CDR3, as DNA: TGTGCCAGCAGCTCGACAGGGGGCTGGTACGAGCAGTACTTC. Its protein is CASSSTGGWYEQYF.

There are a few counts of this clone. The V gene is TRBV29-1, the J gene TRBJ1-2, with no clear D. The V end lost 2 bases, the J end lost 4 bases, and 17 bases lay between the germline ends. CDR3 size: 15 residues. Germline CDR1 SQVTM, CDR2 ANQGSEA. This CDR3 reads CSVELPLGYSYGYTF. In DNA form, the CDR3 reads TGCAGCGTTGAACTTCCCTTGGGGTACAGCTATGGCTACACCTTC.

This clone has only a few counts. The chain employs TRBV4-2 and TRBJ1-5, with a possible D match to TRBD1 (6 bases). The V gene's germline CDR1 is LGHNA and CDR2 YNFKEQ. V was shortened by 0 bases and J by 3 bases, with 9 bases between the two germline ends. There are 15 residues in the CDR3. The CDR3 here is CASSQDSGVNQPQHF. DNA of the CDR3: TGTGCCAGCAGCCAAGATTCAGGGGTCAATCAGCCCCAGCATTTT.

The chain couples TRBV7-2 to TRBJ2-3; D might be TRBD1 (7 bases). V was clipped by 4 bases and J by 13 bases, with 21 bases between them. This CDR3 is built from 14 residues. The V gene's germline CDR1 is SGHTA and CDR2 FQGNSA. In DNA form, the CDR3 reads TGTGCCAGCAGCTCCGGCGGAGGGGGCCGTATTGAGTATTTT. Translating gives CASSSGGGGRIEYF.

J is TRBJ1-3 and V is TRBV30; D perhaps matches TRBD1 (5 bases). The germline gives CDR1 GTSNPN, CDR2 SVGIG (reference sequence). With 0 bases removed from V and 0 bases from J, the gap between germline ends came to 21 bases. The CDR3 contains 19 residues. Here the CDR3 reads CAWSVRIPLRGTSGNTIYF. The CDR3, as DNA: TGTGCCTGGAGTGTACGTATCCCATTACGTGGGACCTCTGGAAACACCATATATTTT.

V is TRBV20-1 and J is TRBJ1-1; 7 bases are shared with TRBD1. Per germline, CDR1 DFQATT and CDR2 SNEGSKA (reference sequence). J gave up 9 bases and V 3 bases, and 4 bases lay outside the gene matches. This CDR3 has 11 amino acids. The DNA of the CDR3 is TGCAGTGCTAGCCTACAGGGGAAAGCTTTCTTT. Its translation is CSASLQGKAFF.